The 10 T cell receptor beta chains below come from one sample, sequenced in a study of vaccination and CD4 T cells after COVID-19. With the Oncomine TCR Beta short-read assay, DNA from cultured CD4+ T cells was sequenced. TCRdb analysed the PCR reads with MiXCR anew, one entry per CDR3 protein. Of fewer than 25,000 distinct CDR3 sequences in the sample, 35% to 40% were seen once. Their antigens are not known. As to treatment: approximately nine-day PBMC culture with coronavirus spike peptide pools or control peptides (ViraFEST assay). Source: CD4+ T cells from blood, cultured in vitro, taken before SARS-CoV-2 vaccination. Source of these receptors: a human donor who received a COVID-19 vaccine.

The genes are TRBV6-1 and TRBJ2-3, with no clear D. Between the trimmed V and J ends, which lost 5 bases and 4 bases, there was a span of 10 bases. The CDR3 runs 13 residues. Per the germline V gene, CDR1 is MNHNS and CDR2 is SASEGT. The CDR3 loop reads CASSSNHPDTQYF. CDR3 nucleotides: TGTGCCAGCAGTAGCAACCACCCAGATACGCAGTATTTT.

This clonotype showed up just a few times. The chain employs TRBV18 and TRBJ1-2; D is unclear. Germline CDR1 is KGHSH and CDR2 is LQKENI. The CDR3 extends over 13 amino acids. V gave up 1 base and J gave up 3 bases, with 6 bases separating them. The CDR3 nucleotides are TGTGCCAGCTCACCACGAGGAGACTATGGCTACACCTTC. It is translated as CASSPRGDYGYTF.

This clonotype came up a few times. The rearrangement joins TRBV20-1 to TRBJ2-3; the D gene could be TRBD1 or TRBD2 (6 bases each). This CDR3 is 17 amino acids long. Germline CDR1 and CDR2: DFQATT and SNEGSKA (reference sequence). Trimming took off 2 bases at V and 0 bases at J, with 18 bases between the two ends. The CDR3, as DNA: TGCAGTGCTAGAAAGTTAAATCGGGGGCCTAGCACAGATACGCAGTATTTT. Its translation is CSARKLNRGPSTDTQYF.

The rearrangement joins TRBV6-5 to TRBJ1-1, with TRBD1 identical over 9 bases. Per germline, CDR1 MNHEY and CDR2 SVGAGI. CDR3 length equals 15 residues. Trimming cost V 2 bases and J 1 base; bases outside gene matches: 2. CDR3 loop: CASSYTGGKNTEAFF. CDR3 bases: TGTGCCAGCAGTTACACAGGGGGCAAGAACACTGAAGCTTTCTTT.

The V and J genes are TRBV10-3 and TRBJ2-3; tentative D call: TRBD2 (6 bases). CDR1 ENHRY and CDR2 SYGVKD come from the germline V gene. CDR3 length: 16 amino acids. V lost 4 bases to trimming and J lost 2 bases, with 16 bases between them. CDR3 loop: CAISGERGLVTDTQYF. The CDR3 nucleotides are TGTGCCATCAGTGGAGAACGGGGGTTGGTCACAGATACGCAGTATTTT.

This clonotype was seen a handful of times. CDR3 in DNA: TGCAGTGCTCCGACTCGGGACAGGGAAAAGATGGGCGGCTACACCTTC. Its translation: CSAPTRDREKMGGYTF. This chain connects TRBV20-1 to TRBJ1-2, with 9 bases matching TRBD1. Germline trimming cut 5 bases from V and 8 bases from J; bases unmatched to any gene: 18. From germline, CDR1 is DFQATT and CDR2 SNEGSKA (reference sequence). This CDR3 contains 16 residues.

The chain employs TRBV6-5 and TRBJ1-1; D uncertain. This CDR3 is 13 amino acids long. In germline, CDR1 is MNHEY, CDR2 SVGAGI. Trimming took 3 bases from V and 3 from J, leaving 8 bases between them. The CDR3 reads CASSYQVYTEAFF. CDR3 nucleotides: TGTGCCAGCAGTTATCAGGTTTACACTGAAGCTTTCTTT.

This clonotype was found a few times. The V gene is TRBV6-5, the J gene TRBJ1-6; D uncertain. This CDR3 is built from 18 residues. The ends were cut back, 0 bases at V and 0 bases at J, with 12 bases in the middle. Germline V gives CDR1 MNHEY, CDR2 SVGAGI. The CDR3 reads CASSYSVMGSSYNSPLHF. The CDR3 DNA sequence: TGTGCCAGCAGTTACTCGGTCATGGGGAGCTCCTATAATTCACCCCTCCACTTT.

This clonotype turned up a few times. CDR3 sequence (DNA): TGTGCCATCAGTGAGTCCCCGTGGGGGAACACTGAAGCTTTCTTT. This codes for CAISESPWGNTEAFF. The V gene is TRBV10-3, the J gene TRBJ1-1; D is unresolved. The CDR3 covers 15 residues. Germline assignment: CDR1 ENHRY and CDR2 SYGVKD. The ends were cut back, 0 bases at V and 1 base at J, with 9 bases in the middle.

DNA of the CDR3: TGTGCCATCCTTCCCGGGGGGGTATCCAACAATGAGCAGTTCTTC. It translates to CAILPGGVSNNEQFF. This chain joins TRBV10-3 and TRBJ2-1; 8 bases map to TRBD2. This CDR3 region has 15 residues. The J segment lost 5 bases and the V segment lost 8 bases, leaving 11 bases of the junction unmatched. Per the germline V gene, CDR1 is ENHRY and CDR2 is SYGVKD.